This TCR beta chain was recorded in a study of T cells in localized non-small cell lung cancer (dated by TCRdb to the early 2020s). Describing the broader study: The study examined T cell repertoires in under 300 patients with early-stage NSCLC and compared tumors with uninvolved tumor-adjacent lungs. All 240 or so NSCLC patients in the cohort were treatment-naive and had localized lung tumors that were resected. A mean age of roughly 66 years was recorded for the NSCLC patients, of whom roughly 130 were male and more than 95 were female.

At diagnosis, peripheral blood, uninvolved tumor-adjacent lung and tumor were collected and stored as a combination of fresh-frozen and FFPE material. For TCR repertoire profiling, blood samples were analyzed as peripheral blood mononuclear cells. The immunoSEQ Assay was used to sequence TCR beta CDR3 regions from DNA. As for the original processing: To compute T cell density, TCR beta template counts were normalized to usable DNA, which was estimated by amplifying housekeeping genes. The preseqR package was used to estimate richness by extrapolating to 400,000 templates for PBMC samples and to 120,000 templates for tissue samples. Clonality was calculated as one minus Pielou's evenness. Differential abundance testing on productive amino-acid clonotypes, with a minimum total count of 5 and an alpha of 0.1, was used to identify tissue-enriched TCRs. Repertoire overlap between compartments was quantified with the Jaccard Index and Morisita Overlap Index. GLIPH clustered TCR beta CDR3s with public tetramer-defined viral CDR3s; viral motifs required at least three viral sequences plus V-gene enrichment. TCRdb's version of the immuneACCESS table is confined to in-frame rearrangements and falls short of the full clone set. An unresolved V gene accounts for under half of the shortfall where checked; the remainder is of unknown origin. The V and J calls and clone size were taken over from that table, and D and trimming were inferred from the DNA. A total of some 38,000 clones appear in this sample, roughly nine tenths of them only once. The ten largest clones add up to more than 5.5% of the sample.

General conclusions and limits of the study: Because multi-region sequencing of the tumors was not done, intratumor heterogeneity could not be ruled out. The highest T cell clonality was observed in uninvolved tumor-adjacent lung, where clonality exceeded that of tumor, suggesting that antigenic responses were more focused in uninvolved tumor-adjacent lung. Of the top 100 tumor clones, a median of roughly 53 were detected in paired uninvolved adjacent lung; roughly 26 were also among that lung's top 100. Because the study design was exploratory, TCR variables were selected using unadjusted p-values without false-discovery rate correction. Higher blood T cell density associated with longer overall survival, while higher adjacent-lung clonality associated with shorter survival.

In the case of this clone: Its antigen specificity is not known. No base quality values were provided; no much bigger clone lies one nucleotide off.

Including the terminal cysteine and phenylalanine, the CDR3 comprises 15 residues. Only the CDR3 DNA is retained, 45 bases long and in frame from the first base. CDR1 and CDR2 (MNHNS, SASEGT) derive from the germline V gene. The junction shows trimming of 2 bases on V and 6 bases on J, plus 14 bases between the germline ends. This clonotype originated in an older female donor with stage I lung adenocarcinoma. The sequencing here drew on peripheral blood, taken before any cancer treatment. The V gene is TRBV6-1 and the J gene is TRBJ1-5, with the identity of the D gene unclear. The nucleotides read TGTGCCAGCAGTGAATGGACCGCGAAGGCTCAGCCCCAGCATTTT. The encoded protein is CASSEWTAKAQPQHF.